This TCR beta chain was identified during a study of immune cell composition in non-small cell lung cancer. Study-wide points: Adenocarcinomas with higher top tumour-associated clone frequency had more reactive TILs.

Method: immunoSEQ multiplex PCR; TCRdb's copy keeps in-frame clones and lacks some. The repertoire has some 5,600 clones, 78% of them found once; the top ten carry 7.3%. On this clone itself: The antigen remains undetermined.

Trimming shortened V by 2 bases and J by 5 bases, and 13 bases separated the two germline ends. In germline, CDR1 is SGHDT, CDR2 YYEEEE. The CDR3 spans 15 residues. Sample: lung tumor tissue. The sequence was collected from a human donor with non-small cell lung cancer. The chain links TRBV5-6 to TRBJ2-2, with D possibly being TRBD2 (5 bases). For the CDR3, the DNA is TGTGCCAGCAGCTTCCGGGATCGGTCTACCGGGGAGCTGTTTTTT. It is translated as CASSFRDRSTGELFF.